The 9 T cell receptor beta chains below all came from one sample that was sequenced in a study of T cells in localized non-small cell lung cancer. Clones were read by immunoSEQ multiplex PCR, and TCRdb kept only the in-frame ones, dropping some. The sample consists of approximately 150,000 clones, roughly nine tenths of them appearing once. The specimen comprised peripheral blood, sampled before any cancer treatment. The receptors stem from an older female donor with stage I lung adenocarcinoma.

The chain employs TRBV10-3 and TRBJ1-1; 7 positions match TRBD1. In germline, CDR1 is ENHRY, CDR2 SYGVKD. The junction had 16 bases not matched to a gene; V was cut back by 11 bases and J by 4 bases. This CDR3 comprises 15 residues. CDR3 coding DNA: TGTGCCTCCCAAGAGGGTGGAGGGGGCGGCACTGAAGCTTTCTTT. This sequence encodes CASQEGGGGGTEAFF.

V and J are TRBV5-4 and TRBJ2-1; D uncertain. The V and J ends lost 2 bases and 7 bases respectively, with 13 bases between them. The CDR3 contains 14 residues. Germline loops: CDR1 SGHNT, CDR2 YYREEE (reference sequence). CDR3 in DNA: TGTGCCAGCAGCTTCAAACGAAACACAAATGAGCAGTTCTTC. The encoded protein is CASSFKRNTNEQFF.

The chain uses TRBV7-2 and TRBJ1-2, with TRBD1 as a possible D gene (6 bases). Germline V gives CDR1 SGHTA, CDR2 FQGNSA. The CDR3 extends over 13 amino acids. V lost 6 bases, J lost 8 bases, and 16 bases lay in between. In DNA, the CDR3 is TGTGCCAGCAGTGTTACACAGGGTGTGGGCTACACCTTC. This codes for CASSVTQGVGYTF. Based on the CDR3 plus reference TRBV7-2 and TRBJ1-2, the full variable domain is GAGVSQSPSNKVTEKGKDVELRCDPISGHTALYWYRQSLGQGLEFLIYFQGNSAPDKSGLPSDRFSAERTGGSVSTLTIQRTQQEDSAVYLCASSVTQGVGYTFGSGTRLTVV.

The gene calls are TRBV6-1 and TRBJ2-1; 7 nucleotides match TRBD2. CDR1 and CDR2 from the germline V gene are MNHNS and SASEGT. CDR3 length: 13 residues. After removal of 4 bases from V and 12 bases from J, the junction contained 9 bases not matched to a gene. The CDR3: CASSAVKRDRQFF. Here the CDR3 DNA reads TGTGCCAGCAGTGCTGTCAAGCGGGATCGGCAGTTCTTC.

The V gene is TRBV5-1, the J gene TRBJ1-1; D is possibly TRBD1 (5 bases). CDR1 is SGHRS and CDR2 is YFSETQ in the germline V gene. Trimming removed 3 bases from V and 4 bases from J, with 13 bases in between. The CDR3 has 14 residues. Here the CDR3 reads CASSSGGDGTEAFF. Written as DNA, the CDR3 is TGCGCCAGCAGCTCAGGAGGGGACGGCACTGAAGCTTTCTTT.

CDR3 nucleotide sequence: TGTGCCAGCAGTCAGACAGGGGGTTATGATCAGCCCCAGCATTTT. This codes for CASSQTGGYDQPQHF. The V call is TRBV6-5, the J call TRBJ1-5, with 9 bases aligning to TRBD1. This CDR3 is 15 amino acids long. Germline loops: CDR1 MNHEY, CDR2 SVGAGI. V was pared by 5 bases and J by 5 bases, with 7 bases of the junction left unmatched.

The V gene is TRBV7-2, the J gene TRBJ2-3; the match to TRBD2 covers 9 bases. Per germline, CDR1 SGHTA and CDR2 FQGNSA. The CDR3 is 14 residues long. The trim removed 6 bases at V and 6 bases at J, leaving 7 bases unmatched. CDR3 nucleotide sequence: TGTGCCAGCAGATATAGCGGGAGAGGGGATACGCAGTATTTT. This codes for CASRYSGRGDTQYF.

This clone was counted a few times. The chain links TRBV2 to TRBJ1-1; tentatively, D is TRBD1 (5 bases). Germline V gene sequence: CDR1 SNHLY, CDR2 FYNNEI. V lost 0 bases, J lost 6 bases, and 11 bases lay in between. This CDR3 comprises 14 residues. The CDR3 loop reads CASSEAGGSSEAFF. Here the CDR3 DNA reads TGTGCCAGCAGTGAAGCGGGGGGAAGCTCTGAAGCTTTCTTT.

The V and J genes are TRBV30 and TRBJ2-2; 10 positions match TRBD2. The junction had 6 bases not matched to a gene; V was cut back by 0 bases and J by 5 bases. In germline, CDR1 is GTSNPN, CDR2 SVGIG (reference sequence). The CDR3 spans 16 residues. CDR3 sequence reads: CAWSVGLAGVTGELFF. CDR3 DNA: TGTGCCTGGAGTGTCGGGCTAGCGGGAGTGACCGGGGAGCTGTTTTTT.